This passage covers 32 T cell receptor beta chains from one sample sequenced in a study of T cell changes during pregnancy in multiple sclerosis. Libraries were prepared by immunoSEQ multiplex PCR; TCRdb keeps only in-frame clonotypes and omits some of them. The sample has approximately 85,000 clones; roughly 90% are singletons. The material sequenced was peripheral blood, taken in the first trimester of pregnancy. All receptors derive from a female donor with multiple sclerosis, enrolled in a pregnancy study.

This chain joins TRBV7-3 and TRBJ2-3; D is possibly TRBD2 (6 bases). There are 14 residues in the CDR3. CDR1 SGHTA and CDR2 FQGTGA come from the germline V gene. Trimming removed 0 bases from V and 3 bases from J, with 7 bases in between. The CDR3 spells CASSLTGGTDTQYF. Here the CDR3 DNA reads TGTGCCAGCAGCTTAACGGGGGGTACAGATACGCAGTATTTT. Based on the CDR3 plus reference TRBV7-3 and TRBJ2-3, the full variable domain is GAGVSQTPSNKVTEKGKYVELRCDPISGHTALYWYRQSLGQGPEFLIYFQGTGAADDSGLPNDRFFAVRPEGSVSTLKIQRTERGDSAVYLCASSLTGGTDTQYFGPGTRLTVL.

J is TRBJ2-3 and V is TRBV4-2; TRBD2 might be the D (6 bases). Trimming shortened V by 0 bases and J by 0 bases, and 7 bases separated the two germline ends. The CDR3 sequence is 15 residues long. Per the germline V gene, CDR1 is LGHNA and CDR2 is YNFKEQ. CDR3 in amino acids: CASSQEGTSTDTQYF. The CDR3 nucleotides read TGTGCCAGCAGCCAAGAGGGGACTAGCACAGATACGCAGTATTTT.

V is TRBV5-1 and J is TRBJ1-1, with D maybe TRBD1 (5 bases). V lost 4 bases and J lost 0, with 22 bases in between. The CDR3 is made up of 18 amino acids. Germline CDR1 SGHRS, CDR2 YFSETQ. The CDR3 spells CASSQVAGKSPMNTEAFF. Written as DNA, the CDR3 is TGCGCCAGCAGCCAGGTGGCAGGGAAGAGCCCCATGAACACTGAAGCTTTCTTT.

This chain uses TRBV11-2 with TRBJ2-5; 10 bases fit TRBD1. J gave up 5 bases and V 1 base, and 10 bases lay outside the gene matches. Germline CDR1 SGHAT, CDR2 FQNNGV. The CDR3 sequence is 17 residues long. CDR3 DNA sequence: TGTGCCAGCAGCTTAGGTCCGACAGGGGGCGCGTACGAGACCCAGTACTTC. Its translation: CASSLGPTGGAYETQYF.

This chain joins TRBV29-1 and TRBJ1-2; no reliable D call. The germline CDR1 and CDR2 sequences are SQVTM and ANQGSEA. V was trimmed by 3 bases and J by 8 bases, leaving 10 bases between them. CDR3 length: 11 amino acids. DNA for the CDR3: TGCAGCGTTGACACGGGGATCGGCTACACCTTC. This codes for CSVDTGIGYTF.

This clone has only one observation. Written as DNA, the CDR3 is TGTGCCAGTAGTCCGAGGGACACCGTCACCCCGATGCAGTACTTC. Its translation: CASSPRDTVTPMQYF. The chain uses TRBV19 and TRBJ2-7, with TRBD1 as a possible D gene (6 bases). V was pared by 5 bases and J by 9 bases, with 23 bases between. The CDR3 is made up of 15 amino acids. Per germline, CDR1 LNHDA and CDR2 SQIVND (reference sequence). The whole variable domain, filled in from reference TRBV19 and TRBJ2-7, reads DGGITQSPKYLFRKEGQNVTLSCEQNLNHDAMYWYRQDPGQGLRLIYYSQIVNDFQKGDIAEGYSVSREKKESFPLTVTSAQKNPTAFYLCASSPRDTVTPMQYFGPGTRLTVT.

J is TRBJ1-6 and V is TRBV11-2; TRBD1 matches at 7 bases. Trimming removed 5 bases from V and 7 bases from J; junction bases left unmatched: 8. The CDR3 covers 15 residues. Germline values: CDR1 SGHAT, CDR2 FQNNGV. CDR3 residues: CASSPHRGKNSPLHF. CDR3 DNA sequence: TGTGCCAGCAGCCCACACAGGGGCAAGAATTCACCCCTCCACTTT. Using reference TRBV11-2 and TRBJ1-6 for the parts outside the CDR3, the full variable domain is EAGVAQSPRYKIIEKRQSVAFWCNPISGHATLYWYQQILGQGPKLLIQFQNNGVVDDSQLPKDRFSAERLKGVDSTLKIQPAKLEDSAVYLCASSPHRGKNSPLHFGNGTRLTVT.

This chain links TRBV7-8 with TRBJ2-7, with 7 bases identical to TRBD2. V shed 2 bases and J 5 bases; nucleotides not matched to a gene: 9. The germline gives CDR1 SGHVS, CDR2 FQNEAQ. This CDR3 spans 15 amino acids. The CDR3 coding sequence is TGTGCCAGCAGCTTACGAAGATCTAGCGGAAACGAGCAGTACTTC. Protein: CASSLRRSSGNEQYF.

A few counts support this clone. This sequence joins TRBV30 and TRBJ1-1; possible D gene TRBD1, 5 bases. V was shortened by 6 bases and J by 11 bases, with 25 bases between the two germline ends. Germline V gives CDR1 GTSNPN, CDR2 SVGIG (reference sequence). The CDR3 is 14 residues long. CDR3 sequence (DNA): TGTGCCTGCGAAGGTCTTTGGGCAGGGTGGGTCGCTTTCTTT. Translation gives CACEGLWAGWVAFF.

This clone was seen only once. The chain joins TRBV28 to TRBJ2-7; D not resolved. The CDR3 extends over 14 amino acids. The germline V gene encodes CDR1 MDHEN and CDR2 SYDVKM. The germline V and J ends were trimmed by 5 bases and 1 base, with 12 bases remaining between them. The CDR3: CASSQSTFSYEQYF. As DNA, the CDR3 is TGTGCCAGCAGTCAGTCGACATTTTCCTACGAGCAGTACTTC.

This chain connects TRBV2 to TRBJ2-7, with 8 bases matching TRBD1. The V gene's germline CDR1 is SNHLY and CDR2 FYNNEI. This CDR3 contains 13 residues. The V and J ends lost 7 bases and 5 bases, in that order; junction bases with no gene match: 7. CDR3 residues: CASTGQGPNEQYF. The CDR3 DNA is TGTGCCAGCACTGGACAGGGTCCCAACGAGCAGTACTTC.

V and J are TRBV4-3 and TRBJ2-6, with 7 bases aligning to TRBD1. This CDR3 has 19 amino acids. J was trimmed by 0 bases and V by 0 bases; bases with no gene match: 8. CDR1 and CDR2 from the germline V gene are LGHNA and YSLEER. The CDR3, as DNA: TGCGCCAGCAGCCAAGATGGACAGGAACTATTCTCTGGGGCCAACGTCCTGACTTTC. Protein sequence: CASSQDGQELFSGANVLTF.

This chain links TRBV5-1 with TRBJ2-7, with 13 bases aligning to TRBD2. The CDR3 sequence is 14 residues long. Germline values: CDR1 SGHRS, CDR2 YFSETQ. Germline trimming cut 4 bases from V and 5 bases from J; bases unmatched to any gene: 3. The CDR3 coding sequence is TGCGCCAGCAGCGTAGGACTAGCGGGAGACGAGCAGTACTTC. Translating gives CASSVGLAGDEQYF.

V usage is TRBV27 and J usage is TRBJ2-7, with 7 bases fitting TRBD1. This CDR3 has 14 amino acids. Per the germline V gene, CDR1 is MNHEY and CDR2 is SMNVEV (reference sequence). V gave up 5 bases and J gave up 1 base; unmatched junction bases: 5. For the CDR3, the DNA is TGTGCCAGCAGTCCCCGGGACAGTTCCTACGAGCAGTACTTC. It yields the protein CASSPRDSSYEQYF.

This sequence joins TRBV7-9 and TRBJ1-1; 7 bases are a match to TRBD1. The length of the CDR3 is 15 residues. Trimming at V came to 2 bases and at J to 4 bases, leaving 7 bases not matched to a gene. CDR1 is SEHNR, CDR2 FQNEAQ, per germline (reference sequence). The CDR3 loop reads CASSLPDRAGTEAFF. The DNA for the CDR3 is TGTGCCAGCAGCTTACCCGACAGGGCTGGCACTGAAGCTTTCTTT.

In DNA form, the CDR3 reads TGTGCCATCAGGACACAGGGAAGTGAGTCCGGGGAGCTGTTTTTT. Encoded protein: CAIRTQGSESGELFF. This chain connects TRBV10-3 to TRBJ2-2, with D possibly being TRBD1 (6 bases). CDR1 ENHRY and CDR2 SYGVKD come from the germline V gene. CDR3 length: 15 residues. V shed 6 bases and J shed 6 bases, with 17 bases lying between them.

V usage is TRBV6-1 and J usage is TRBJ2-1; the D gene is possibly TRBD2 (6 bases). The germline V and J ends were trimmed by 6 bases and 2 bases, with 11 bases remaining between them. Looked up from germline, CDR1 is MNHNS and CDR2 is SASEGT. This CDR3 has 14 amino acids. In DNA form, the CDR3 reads TGTGCCAGCAGGCGGGACCGAGCCTACAATGAGCAGTTCTTC. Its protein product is CASRRDRAYNEQFF.

The CDR3: CATSNQSLAERRSSYNEQFF. CDR3 in DNA: TGTGCCACCAGCAATCAATCCCTAGCGGAGCGAAGGAGCTCCTACAATGAGCAGTTCTTC. The rearrangement joins TRBV15 to TRBJ2-1; 7 nucleotides line up with TRBD2. Germline-derived CDR1 and CDR2 are LNHNV and YYDKDF (reference sequence). V lost 4 bases, J lost 0 bases, and 18 bases stayed unmatched. This CDR3 has 20 amino acids.

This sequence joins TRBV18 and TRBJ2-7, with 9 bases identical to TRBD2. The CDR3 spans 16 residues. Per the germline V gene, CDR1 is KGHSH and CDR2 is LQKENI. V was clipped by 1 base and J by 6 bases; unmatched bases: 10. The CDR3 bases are TGTGCCAGCTCACCACAGGTCGGCGGGGGGGCCCTCGAGCAGTACTTC. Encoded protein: CASSPQVGGGALEQYF.

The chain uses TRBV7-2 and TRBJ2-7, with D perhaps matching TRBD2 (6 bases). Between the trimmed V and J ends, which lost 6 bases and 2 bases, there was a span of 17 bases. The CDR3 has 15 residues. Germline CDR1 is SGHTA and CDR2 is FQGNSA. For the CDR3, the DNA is TGTGCCAGCAGTCCCTCGGGGGTCTCCCCCTACGAGCAGTACTTC. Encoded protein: CASSPSGVSPYEQYF.

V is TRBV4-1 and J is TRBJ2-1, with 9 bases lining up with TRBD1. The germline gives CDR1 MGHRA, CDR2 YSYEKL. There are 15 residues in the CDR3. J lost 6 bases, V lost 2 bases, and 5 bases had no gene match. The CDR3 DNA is TGCGCCAGCAGCCAAATCCTGGGACAGGGCAATGAGCAGTTCTTC. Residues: CASSQILGQGNEQFF.

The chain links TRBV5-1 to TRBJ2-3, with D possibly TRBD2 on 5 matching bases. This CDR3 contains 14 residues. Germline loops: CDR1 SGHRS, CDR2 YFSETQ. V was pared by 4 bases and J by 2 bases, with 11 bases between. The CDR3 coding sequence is TGCGCCAGCAGCCTCGAGGGTAACACAGATACGCAGTATTTT. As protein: CASSLEGNTDTQYF.

CDR3 residues: CASSSQGLLREKLFF. As DNA, the CDR3 is TGTGCCAGCAGTTCCCAGGGGTTATTGCGTGAAAAACTGTTTTTT. V is TRBV27 and J is TRBJ1-4; tentative D call: TRBD1 (6 bases). This CDR3 is 15 amino acids long. The germline V and J ends were trimmed by 4 bases and 7 bases, with 16 bases remaining between them. CDR1 and CDR2 from the germline V gene are MNHEY and SMNVEV (reference sequence).

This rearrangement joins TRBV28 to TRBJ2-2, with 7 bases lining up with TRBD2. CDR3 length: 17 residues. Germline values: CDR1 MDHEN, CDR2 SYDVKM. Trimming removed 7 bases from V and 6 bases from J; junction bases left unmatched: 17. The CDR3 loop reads CASIPPGGSGLAGELFF. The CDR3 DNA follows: TGTGCCAGCATCCCCCCTGGGGGTAGCGGGTTAGCCGGGGAGCTGTTTTTT.

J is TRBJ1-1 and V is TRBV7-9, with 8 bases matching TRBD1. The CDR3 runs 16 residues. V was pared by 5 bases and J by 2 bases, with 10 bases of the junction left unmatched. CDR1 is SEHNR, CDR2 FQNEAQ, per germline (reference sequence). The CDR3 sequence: CASSQRTGRTNTEAFF. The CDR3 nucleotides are TGTGCCAGCAGCCAACGGACAGGGAGAACCAACACTGAAGCTTTCTTT.

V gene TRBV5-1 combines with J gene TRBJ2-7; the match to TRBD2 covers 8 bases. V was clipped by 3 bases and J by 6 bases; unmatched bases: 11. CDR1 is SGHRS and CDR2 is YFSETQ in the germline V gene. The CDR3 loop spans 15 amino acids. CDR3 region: CASSSLVSGGGEQYF. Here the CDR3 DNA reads TGCGCCAGCAGCTCACTTGTTTCGGGGGGGGGCGAGCAGTACTTC.

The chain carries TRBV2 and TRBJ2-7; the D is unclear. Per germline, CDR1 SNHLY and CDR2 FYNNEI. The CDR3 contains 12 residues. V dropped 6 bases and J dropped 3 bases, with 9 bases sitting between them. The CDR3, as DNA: TGTGCCAGCAGACTGACAAACTACGAGCAGTACTTC. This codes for CASRLTNYEQYF.

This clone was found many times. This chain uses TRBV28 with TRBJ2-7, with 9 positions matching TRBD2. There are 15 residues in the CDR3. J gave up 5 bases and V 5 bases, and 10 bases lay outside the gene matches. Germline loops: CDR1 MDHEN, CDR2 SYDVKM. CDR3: CASSTPGLAPHEQYF. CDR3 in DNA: TGTGCCAGCAGTACGCCGGGACTAGCCCCCCACGAGCAGTACTTC. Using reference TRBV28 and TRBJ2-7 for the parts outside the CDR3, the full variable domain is DVKVTQSSRYLVKRTGEKVFLECVQDMDHENMFWYRQDPGLGLRLIYFSYDVKMKEKGDIPEGYSVSREKKERFSLILESASTNQTSMYLCASSTPGLAPHEQYFGPGTRLTVT.

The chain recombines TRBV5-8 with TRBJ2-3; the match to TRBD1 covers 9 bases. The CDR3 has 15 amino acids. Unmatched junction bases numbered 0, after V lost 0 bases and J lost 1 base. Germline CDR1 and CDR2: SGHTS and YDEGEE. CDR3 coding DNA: TGTGCCAGCAGCTTGGGGACAGGGGGCACAGATACGCAGTATTTT. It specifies CASSLGTGGTDTQYF.

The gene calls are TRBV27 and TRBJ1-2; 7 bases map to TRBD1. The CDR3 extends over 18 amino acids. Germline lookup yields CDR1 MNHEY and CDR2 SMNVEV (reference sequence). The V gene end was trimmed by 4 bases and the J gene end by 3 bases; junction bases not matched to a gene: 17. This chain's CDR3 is CASSYYGAGGMTYYGYTF. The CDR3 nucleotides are TGTGCCAGCAGTTACTACGGAGCAGGGGGGATGACGTACTATGGCTACACCTTC.

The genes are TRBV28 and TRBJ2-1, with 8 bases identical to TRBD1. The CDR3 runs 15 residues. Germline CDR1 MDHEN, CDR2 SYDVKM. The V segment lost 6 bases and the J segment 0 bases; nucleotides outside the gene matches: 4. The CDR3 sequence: CASRATGDSYNEQFF. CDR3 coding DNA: TGTGCCAGCAGGGCGACAGGGGACTCCTACAATGAGCAGTTCTTC.

The CDR3, as DNA: TGTGCCAGCGCCCGGGGATCATACTACGAGCAGTACTTC. This sequence encodes CASARGSYYEQYF. V is TRBV6-5 and J is TRBJ2-7; possible D gene TRBD2, 5 bases. V gave up 8 bases and J gave up 3 bases, with 14 bases separating them. This CDR3 has 13 residues. In germline, CDR1 is MNHEY, CDR2 SVGAGI.